Reported below is one TCR beta chain. Its antigen is unknown. The data stem from a study of graft-versus-host responses after intestinal transplantation. The study, taken as a whole, reports: The authors found GvH clones in recipient marrow, some appearing first in ileum or blood. The study associated peak circulating GvH clone levels with early post-transplant HvG declines.

Clones were read by immunoSEQ multiplex PCR, and TCRdb kept only the in-frame ones, dropping some. Here the sample spans some 40,000 clones, roughly 90% being singletons. Graft material was processed, releasing intraepithelial and lamina propria lymphocytes. The receptor's source is a human patient who received an intestinal transplant, so some T cells may come from the graft donor. The sample in question was ileum tissue, obtained roughly 200 days after intestinal transplant.

CDR3 DNA: TGTGCCAGCTCACCACCGGGACAGCATAGATACGAGCAGTACTTC. Encoded protein: CASSPPGQHRYEQYF. This chain connects TRBV18 to TRBJ2-7, with 7 nucleotides matching TRBD1. The CDR3 totals 15 residues. With 0 bases clipped from V and 4 bases from J, the junction kept 6 bases outside the gene matches. The germline CDR1 and CDR2 sequences are KGHSH and LQKENI.